The clone carrying this TCR beta chain was counted at least ten times. Its antigen is not known. This entry belongs to a study of T cells in Graves' hyperthyroidism and ophthalmopathy. The investigators amplified TCR beta CDR3 regions from RNA transcripts. Primed by the HTBI set, a first-round RT-PCR was run on the TCR CDR3. Using its own MiXCR run on the multiplex PCR reads, TCRdb lists one record per CDR3 protein. The sample has around 190,000 distinct CDR3 sequences, approximately 16% seen once; the top ten hold roughly 55%. General study points: Ophthalmopathy, as predicted by the model, came a median about six months after the prediction. Among clonotypes expanded in thyroid above 0.001, most were also found in blood.

Germline values: CDR1 SQVTM, CDR2 ANQGSEA. V was clipped by 7 bases and J by 6 bases; unmatched bases: 6. This CDR3 spans 13 amino acids. Graves' hyperthyroidism was deemed stable given no ophthalmopathy progression within 18 months. Diagnoses were made from clinical symptoms, serum measures (thyroxine and TRAb), thyroid ultrasound and orbital computed tomography. The TCR sequence derives from a woman between 45 and 60 years old with Graves' hyperthyroidism. The sample taken for sequencing was blood. The rearrangement uses TRBV29-1 and TRBJ2-7; 13 bases line up with TRBD2. CDR3 amino acids: CSAQTSGGTEQYF. The CDR3, as DNA: TGCAGCGCCCAGACTAGCGGGGGGACCGAGCAGTACTTC.